The 30 T cell receptor beta chains below come from one sample, sequenced in a study of T cell repertoires in ileal Crohn's disease. The protocol was immunoSEQ multiplex PCR, while the TCRdb copy is restricted to in-frame clones and leaves out a portion. Altogether 5,000 or so clones are present, about nine tenths being singletons, with the ten largest covering more than 5%. Sequencing was carried out using ileal tissue. Receptors were obtained from an adult with Crohn's disease.

The CDR3 DNA reads TGTGCCAGCAGGCAGCCGGGACAGGGCGCGAGTCAGCCCCAGCATTTT. It codes for CASRQPGQGASQPQHF. The chain combines TRBV28 with TRBJ1-5; 9 bases line up with TRBD1. After removal of 6 bases from V and 6 bases from J, the junction contained 12 bases not matched to a gene. Germline assignment: CDR1 MDHEN and CDR2 SYDVKM. The CDR3 extends over 16 amino acids.

In this sample, this clone turned up a few times. The chain couples TRBV7-2 to TRBJ1-6, with 8 bases identical to TRBD1. The trim removed 4 bases at V and 9 bases at J, leaving 20 bases unmatched. CDR1 and CDR2 from the germline V gene are SGHTA and FQGNSA. The CDR3 runs 19 residues. The CDR3: CASSSPAWTGTALGSPLHF. The CDR3 DNA reads as TGTGCCAGCAGCTCCCCGGCTTGGACAGGGACCGCACTTGGTTCACCCCTCCACTTT.

The rearrangement uses TRBV14 and TRBJ2-4, with 8 bases aligning to TRBD2. The CDR3 extends over 15 amino acids. The germline V gene has CDR1 SGHDN and CDR2 FVKESK. V gave up 1 base and J gave up 8 bases; unmatched junction bases: 7. The CDR3 nucleotides are TGTGCCAGCAGCCAAGCCGGGGGGGCCAAGTACATTCAGTACTTC. Residues: CASSQAGGAKYIQYF.

The rearrangement uses TRBV6-6 and TRBJ1-1; 7 nucleotides align to TRBD1. V trimming: 4 bases; J trimming: 4 bases; junction bases outside the gene matches: 6. Germline V gene data show CDR1 as MNHNY and CDR2 as SVGAGI (reference sequence). The CDR3 runs to 14 residues. CDR3 DNA: TGTGCCAGCAGTTTCCAGGGGGATGGCACTGAAGCTTTCTTT. Translated, it gives CASSFQGDGTEAFF.

In this sample, this clone turned up once. The rearrangement joins TRBV4-1 to TRBJ1-5; 7 positions match TRBD1. The germline gives CDR1 MGHRA, CDR2 YSYEKL. The length of the CDR3 is 16 residues. The ends lost 3 bases at V and 7 bases at J; junction bases unmatched: 12. The CDR3 region is CASSHGLDREHQPQHF. DNA for the CDR3: TGCGCCAGCAGCCATGGCCTTGACAGGGAACACCAGCCCCAGCATTTT.

The chain carries TRBV5-1 and TRBJ2-1; 8 bases are shared with TRBD2. Germline CDR1 and CDR2: SGHRS and YFSETQ. There are 15 residues in the CDR3. With V trimmed by 4 bases and J by 7 bases, 10 bases remained unmatched. DNA for the CDR3: TGCGCCAGCAGCGCCTCCGGGACTAGAAATAATGAGCAGTTCTTC. It specifies CASSASGTRNNEQFF. The full variable domain, in which reference TRBV5-1 and TRBJ2-1 provide the parts outside the CDR3, is KAGVTQTPRYLIKTRGQQVTLSCSPISGHRSVSWYQQTPGQGLQFLFEYFSETQRNKGNFPGRFSGRQFSNSRSEMNVSTLELGDSALYLCASSASGTRNNEQFFGPGTRLTVL.

The chain links TRBV7-9 to TRBJ2-5; possibly TRBD2 for D (5 bases). The V end was cut by 3 bases, the J end by 0 bases, with 8 bases between. Germline loops: CDR1 SEHNR, CDR2 FQNEAQ (reference sequence). This CDR3 is built from 14 residues. CDR3 protein: CASSFLADQETQYF. Here the CDR3 DNA reads TGTGCCAGCAGCTTCCTAGCAGACCAAGAGACCCAGTACTTC.

The chain carries TRBV13 and TRBJ1-1; 9 bases map to TRBD1. Germline V gene lookup returns CDR1 PRHDT and CDR2 FYEKMQ (reference sequence). The CDR3 spans 13 residues. The V segment lost 5 bases and the J segment 7 bases; nucleotides outside the gene matches: 5. CDR3 sequence (DNA): TGTGCCAGCAGCGTAAACAGGGGGCTTGAAGCTTTCTTT. Translating gives CASSVNRGLEAFF.

The chain links TRBV29-1 to TRBJ2-5; 11 bases agree with TRBD2. V dropped 2 bases and J dropped 10; count of bases not matched to a gene: 9. Germline CDR1 is SQVTM and CDR2 is ANQGSEA. The CDR3 is 14 residues long. Here the CDR3 DNA reads TGCAGCGTTGAATTTGTAGCGGGGGGGCAGGGCCAGTACTTC. The encoded protein is CSVEFVAGGQGQYF.

The chain uses TRBV25-1 and TRBJ1-6; D not resolved. The V end lost 2 bases, the J end lost 7 bases, and 6 bases lay between the germline ends. The CDR3 loop spans 13 amino acids. The germline CDR1 and CDR2 sequences are MGHDK and SYGVNS. In nucleotides, the CDR3 is TGTGCCAGCAGTGAAGTTCGGAATTCACCCCTCCACTTT. It specifies CASSEVRNSPLHF.

The V call is TRBV5-1, the J call TRBJ1-4, with TRBD1 identical over 7 bases. The CDR3 is made up of 14 amino acids. The V gene end was trimmed by 0 bases and the J gene end by 6 bases; junction bases not matched to a gene: 2. Germline assignment: CDR1 SGHRS and CDR2 YFSETQ. CDR3 DNA sequence: TGCGCCAGCAGCTTGGATACAGGGGATGAAAAACTGTTTTTT. It encodes CASSLDTGDEKLFF.

This chain uses TRBV2 with TRBJ2-1, with D uncertain. Germline CDR1 is SNHLY and CDR2 is FYNNEI. Trimming took off 7 bases at V and 9 bases at J, with 16 bases between the two ends. The CDR3 runs to 13 residues. The chain's CDR3 is CASKTESIGEQFF. The CDR3 nucleotides read TGTGCCAGCAAGACGGAGTCTATAGGTGAGCAGTTCTTC.

The chain employs TRBV9 and TRBJ2-3; D possibly corresponds to TRBD2 (7 bases). Germline-derived CDR1 and CDR2 are SGDLS and YYNGEE. The CDR3 covers 16 residues. Trimming pared 6 bases from V and 0 bases from J, leaving 17 bases between. CDR3 DNA: TGTGCCAGCACCCCGGGGGGCAGGGGTAGCACAGATACGCAGTATTTT. Translated: CASTPGGRGSTDTQYF.

The chain carries TRBV6-1 and TRBJ1-2, with TRBD1 matching over 7 bases. Trimming cost V 6 bases and J 3 bases; bases outside gene matches: 10. The CDR3 totals 15 residues. The germline CDR1 and CDR2 sequences are MNHNS and SASEGT. CDR3 DNA: TGTGCCAGCAGGGAGACAGGGCGTGAGTACTATGGCTACACCTTC. Its translation: CASRETGREYYGYTF.

The chain uses TRBV18 and TRBJ2-5; 11 nucleotides align to TRBD1. The junction had 9 bases not matched to a gene; V was cut back by 10 bases and J by 2 bases. Germline V lookup: CDR1 KGHSH, CDR2 LQKENI. The CDR3 is 15 residues long. As DNA, the CDR3 is TGTGCCACCGCGGGGGACAGGGGGAAACAAGAGACCCAGTACTTC. The encoded protein is CATAGDRGKQETQYF.

The V call is TRBV7-9, the J call TRBJ2-1, with D possibly matching TRBD2 (7 bases). V was pared by 0 bases and J by 15 bases, with 15 bases between. This CDR3 comprises 13 residues. In germline, CDR1 is SEHNR, CDR2 FQNEAQ (reference sequence). In nucleotides, the CDR3 is TGTGCCAGCAGCTTAGCAGGGGGGGGCGGTTCGTTCTTC. Protein sequence: CASSLAGGGGSFF. Together with reference TRBV7-9 and TRBJ2-1, the CDR3 gives the full variable domain: DTGVSQNPRHKITKRGQNVTFRCDPISEHNRLYWYRQTLGQGPEFLTYFQNEAQLEKSRLLSDRFSAERPKGSFSTLEIQRTEQGDSAMYLCASSLAGGGGSFFGPGTRLTVL.

The V call is TRBV7-9, the J call TRBJ2-6; TRBD1 might be the D (5 bases). CDR3 length: 15 residues. Germline loops: CDR1 SEHNR, CDR2 FQNEAQ (reference sequence). V was shortened by 5 bases and J by 0 bases, with 8 bases between the two germline ends. The CDR3 here is CASSERGSGANVLTF. The CDR3 coding sequence is TGTGCCAGCAGCGAAAGGGGCTCTGGGGCCAACGTCCTGACTTTC.

The chain carries TRBV19 and TRBJ1-6; perhaps TRBD1 as D (6 bases). Germline CDR1 LNHDA, CDR2 SQIVND (reference sequence). This CDR3 has 18 residues. V lost 7 bases to trimming and J lost 9 bases, with 28 bases between them. The CDR3 loop is CASTPRPSRGPTSSPLHF. For the CDR3, the DNA is TGTGCCAGTACCCCCCGCCCGTCCAGGGGCCCAACGAGTTCACCCCTCCACTTT.

The V gene is TRBV11-2, the J gene TRBJ2-6; the match to TRBD1 covers 7 bases. Germline-derived CDR1 and CDR2 are SGHAT and FQNNGV. Trimming at V came to 6 bases and at J to 4 bases, leaving 6 bases not matched to a gene. CDR3 size: 15 residues. CDR3: CASSLQGTGANVLTF. As DNA, the CDR3 is TGTGCCAGCAGTTTACAGGGGACCGGGGCCAACGTCCTGACTTTC.

The chain has TRBV7-9 and TRBJ1-2; 9 bases are a match to TRBD1. V trimming: 5 bases; J trimming: 2 bases; junction bases outside the gene matches: 12. Germline CDR1 and CDR2: SEHNR and FQNEAQ (reference sequence). The CDR3 runs 17 residues. DNA for the CDR3: TGTGCCAGCAGCCCAACCGGGACAGGGCTCCAAAACTATGGCTACACCTTC. Translated, it gives CASSPTGTGLQNYGYTF.

The V and J genes are TRBV4-2 and TRBJ2-5; TRBD1 matches at 9 bases. The CDR3 contains 15 residues. The V segment lost 3 bases and the J segment 1 base; nucleotides outside the gene matches: 3. Germline V gives CDR1 LGHNA, CDR2 YNFKEQ. DNA of the CDR3: TGTGCCAGCAGCCAGACGGGACAGGGCCAAGAGACCCAGTACTTC. Translating it yields CASSQTGQGQETQYF.

The chain recombines TRBV5-4 with TRBJ2-3; 8 bases agree with TRBD2. Germline V gene sequence: CDR1 SGHNT, CDR2 YYREEE (reference sequence). Losses at the gene ends were 0 bases for V and 4 bases for J; bases not matched to a gene: 4. CDR3 size: 15 residues. As DNA, the CDR3 is TGTGCCAGCAGCTTGGGAGGGGGACTAGCAGATACGCAGTATTTT. Protein sequence: CASSLGGGLADTQYF.

The chain combines TRBV19 with TRBJ2-3; D is perhaps TRBD1 (5 bases). CDR1 is LNHDA and CDR2 is SQIVND in the germline V gene (reference sequence). The V gene lost 3 bases and the J gene lost 2 bases, with 18 bases spanning the gap. CDR3 length: 17 residues. The CDR3, as DNA: TGTGCCAGTAGTATGAAGGCCCAGGGTACCTTCACAGATACGCAGTATTTT. Protein: CASSMKAQGTFTDTQYF.

The chain recombines TRBV19 with TRBJ2-3; perhaps TRBD1 as D (6 bases). There are 16 residues in the CDR3. The ends were cut back, 6 bases at V and 0 bases at J, with 16 bases in the middle. Germline V gene lookup returns CDR1 LNHDA and CDR2 SQIVND (reference sequence). CDR3 coding DNA: TGTGCCAGTAGCAACCAACCGGGACACAGCACAGATACGCAGTATTTT. Amino acids: CASSNQPGHSTDTQYF. Combining the CDR3 with reference TRBV19 and TRBJ2-3 gives the whole variable domain DGGITQSPKYLFRKEGQNVTLSCEQNLNHDAMYWYRQDPGQGLRLIYYSQIVNDFQKGDIAEGYSVSREKKESFPLTVTSAQKNPTAFYLCASSNQPGHSTDTQYFGPGTRLTVL.

The chain links TRBV7-9 to TRBJ1-3; D remains ambiguous. Germline-derived CDR1 and CDR2 are SEHNR and FQNEAQ (reference sequence). V lost 3 bases to trimming and J lost 2 bases, with 8 bases between them. This CDR3 region has 14 residues. CDR3 DNA: TGTGCCAGCAGCTTTCAGGTTACTGGAAACACCATATATTTT. Its translation is CASSFQVTGNTIYF.

CDR3 DNA: TGTGCCAGCAAAGGCGGGCTCCTTTCCTACGAGCAGTACTTC. Amino acid sequence: CASKGGLLSYEQYF. The chain uses TRBV2 and TRBJ2-7; weak D call: TRBD2 (5 bases). Trimming stripped 7 bases from V and 1 base from J, with 14 bases between. The germline V gene has CDR1 SNHLY and CDR2 FYNNEI. CDR3 length: 14 amino acids.

The chain recombines TRBV27 with TRBJ1-1, with 11 bases fitting TRBD1. The junction had 5 bases not matched to a gene; V was cut back by 4 bases and J by 4 bases. The CDR3 spans 15 residues. Germline CDR1 and CDR2: MNHEY and SMNVEV (reference sequence). CDR3 DNA: TGTGCCAGCAGTTCCCCGGACAGGGGGCTCACTGAAGCTTTCTTT. This translates into CASSSPDRGLTEAFF.

The chain carries TRBV5-1 and TRBJ2-5; a possible D gene is TRBD1 (6 bases). Trimming shortened V by 0 bases and J by 2 bases, and 8 bases separated the two germline ends. The CDR3 is made up of 14 amino acids. CDR1 is SGHRS and CDR2 is YFSETQ in the germline V gene. The CDR3 DNA reads TGCGCCAGCAGCTTGGGGGGGCGGCAAGAGACCCAGTACTTC. Its protein is CASSLGGRQETQYF.

The chain is built from TRBV2 and TRBJ1-2; a possible D gene is TRBD1 (5 bases). Germline CDR1 reads SNHLY; CDR2 reads FYNNEI. The germline V and J ends were trimmed by 3 bases and 8 bases, with 10 bases remaining between them. The CDR3 spans 12 residues. The CDR3 DNA sequence: TGTGCCAGCAGTGAGGACATGGGCGGCTACACCTTC. Protein: CASSEDMGGYTF.

The CDR3 sequence is CASSGQDTDTQYF. CDR3 DNA: TGTGCCAGCAGTGGACAGGACACAGATACGCAGTATTTT. The rearrangement links TRBV6-4 to TRBJ2-3, with TRBD1 as a possible D gene (6 bases). Trimming pared 4 bases from V and 2 bases from J, leaving 7 bases between. This CDR3 comprises 13 residues. CDR1 is MRHNA and CDR2 is SNTAGT in the germline V gene.